This T cell receptor (beta chain) appears in the sequencing data of a study of pediatric ulcerative colitis. Trimming took 4 bases from V and 5 from J, leaving 21 bases between them. Germline CDR1 is MDHEN and CDR2 is SYDVKM. The CDR3 has 17 residues. Blood was drawn at the time of colonoscopy. The protocol was immunoSEQ multiplex PCR, while the TCRdb copy is restricted to in-frame clones and leaves out a portion. The sample shows 10,000 or so clones, over 80% of them seen only once. The source material was blood. The chain couples TRBV28 to TRBJ1-3; D might be TRBD1 (5 bases). This sequence was found in a girl aged 5 to 17 with moderate ulcerative colitis. The CDR3 coding sequence is TGTGCCAGCAGTTCCCTCTCCGGACAACTACGTAGAAACACCATATATTTT. This translates into CASSSLSGQLRRNTIYF.